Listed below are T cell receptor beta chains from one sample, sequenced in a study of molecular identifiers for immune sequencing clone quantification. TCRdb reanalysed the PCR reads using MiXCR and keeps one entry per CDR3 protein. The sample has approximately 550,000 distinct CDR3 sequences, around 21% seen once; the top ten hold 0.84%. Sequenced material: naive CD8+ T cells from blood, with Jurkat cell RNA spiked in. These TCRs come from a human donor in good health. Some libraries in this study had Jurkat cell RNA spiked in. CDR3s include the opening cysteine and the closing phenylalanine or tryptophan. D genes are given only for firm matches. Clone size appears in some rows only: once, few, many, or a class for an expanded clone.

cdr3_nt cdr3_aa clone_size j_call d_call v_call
TGTGCCAGCAGTTACTCGAAGGGGGTTTGGAATGAGCAGTTCTTC CASSYSKGVWNEQFF many TRBJ2-1 - TRBV6-5
TGTGCCAGCAGCAGAGGGACTCCCGCCCCAGCTTTCTTT CASSRGTPAPAFF many TRBJ1-1 - TRBV13
TGTGCCAGTAGTAAAGGTTACTCTGGAAACACCATATATTTT CASSKGYSGNTIYF few TRBJ1-3 - TRBV19
TGTGCCAGTAGTCCCAGAGAGCGGCCCTCCTACGAGCAGTACTTC CASSPRERPSYEQYF - TRBJ2-7 - TRBV19
TGTGCCAGCACCCCCCCGGGCGCTAGCACAGATACGCAGTATTTT CASTPPGASTDTQYF many TRBJ2-3 - TRBV7-9
TGTGCCAGCAGCTTAGATGCTGGCGGGACAAGAAGCACAGGTACGCAGTATTTT CASSLDAGGTRSTGTQYF - TRBJ2-3 - TRBV11-2
TGTGCCAGCAGCTTAAAAGCGATCACAGATACGCAGTATTTT CASSLKAITDTQYF - TRBJ2-3 - TRBV7-6
TGCGCCAGCAGTGAGTCTAGCGGGGGGGCTGAGCAGTTCTTC CASSESSGGAEQFF - TRBJ2-1 TRBD2 TRBV10-1
TGTGCCAGCAGTTTTGGGGGTTGGTACGAGCAGTACTTC CASSFGGWYEQYF many TRBJ2-7 - TRBV27
TGTGCCAGTAGTATTCCCCCCCCCGGGACTAATACCTACAATGAGCAGTTCTTC CASSIPPPGTNTYNEQFF few TRBJ2-1 TRBD2 TRBV19
TGTGCCAGCAGCCCCACCGGGACAGCGAACACTGAAGCTTTCTTT CASSPTGTANTEAFF many TRBJ1-1 TRBD1 TRBV7-6